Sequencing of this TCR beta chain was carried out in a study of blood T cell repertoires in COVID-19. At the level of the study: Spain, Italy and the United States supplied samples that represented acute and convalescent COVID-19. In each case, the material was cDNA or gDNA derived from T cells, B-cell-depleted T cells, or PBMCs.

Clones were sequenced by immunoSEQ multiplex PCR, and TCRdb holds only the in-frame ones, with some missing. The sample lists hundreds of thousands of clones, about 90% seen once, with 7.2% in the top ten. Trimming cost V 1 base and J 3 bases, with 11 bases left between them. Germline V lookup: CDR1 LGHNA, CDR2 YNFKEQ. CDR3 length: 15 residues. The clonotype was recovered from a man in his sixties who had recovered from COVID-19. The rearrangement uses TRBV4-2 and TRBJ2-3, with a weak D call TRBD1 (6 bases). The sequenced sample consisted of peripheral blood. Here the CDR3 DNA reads TGTGCCAGCAGCCAAGCGACAGGACAAACAGATACGCAGTATTTT. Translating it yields CASSQATGQTDTQYF.